The subject of this entry is one TCR beta chain. Its antigen is unknown. The data were obtained in a study of OX40 agonist ivuxolimab in advanced cancers. Study at large: Each dose-escalation patient presented with hepatocellular carcinoma, melanoma, renal cell or head and neck cancer. Study-wide results and limits: Antigen specificity remained undetermined for the expanded peripheral T cells.

Measured with immunoSEQ multiplex PCR; TCRdb has only the in-frame clones, and not every one. This repertoire shows 25,000 or so clones, around four fifths found once; its top ten account for about 15%. Material: CD4+ or CD8+ T cells sorted from blood, obtained in a trial of the OX40 agonist ivuxolimab. The origin of this receptor is an adult with an advanced solid tumor such as melanoma, head and neck, liver or kidney cancer.

In nucleotides, the CDR3 is TGCAGTGCAAATCCGGGGGTTGAAGCTTTCTTT. Amino acid sequence: CSANPGVEAFF. The chain has TRBV20-1 and TRBJ1-1; D possibly corresponds to TRBD1 (5 bases). V was cut by 6 bases and J by 7 bases, with 12 bases left in between. Germline assignment: CDR1 DFQATT and CDR2 SNEGSKA (reference sequence). The CDR3 has 11 amino acids.